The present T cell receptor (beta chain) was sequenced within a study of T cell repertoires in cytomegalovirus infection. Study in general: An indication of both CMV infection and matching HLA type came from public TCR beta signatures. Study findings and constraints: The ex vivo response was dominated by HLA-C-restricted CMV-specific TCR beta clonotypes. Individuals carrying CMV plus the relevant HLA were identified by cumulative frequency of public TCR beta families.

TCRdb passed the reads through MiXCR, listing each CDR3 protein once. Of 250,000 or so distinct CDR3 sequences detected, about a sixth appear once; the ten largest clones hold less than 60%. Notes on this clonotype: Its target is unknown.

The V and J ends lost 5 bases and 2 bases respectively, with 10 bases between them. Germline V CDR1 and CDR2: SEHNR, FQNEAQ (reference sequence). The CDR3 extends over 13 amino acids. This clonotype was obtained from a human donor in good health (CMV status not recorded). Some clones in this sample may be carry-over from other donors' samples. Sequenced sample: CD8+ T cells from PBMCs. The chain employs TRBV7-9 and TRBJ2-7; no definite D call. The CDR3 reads CASSASETYEQYF. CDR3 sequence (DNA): TGTGCCAGCAGCGCCAGTGAGACCTACGAGCAGTACTTC.